The clone carrying this TCR beta chain has only a few counts. Its antigen is currently unknown. These data are taken from a study of T-cell memory formation after mild COVID-19. Sample barcodes and UMIs were carried by the TCR alpha and TCR beta cDNA libraries that 5'RACE generated with constant-segment primers. TCRdb used MiXCR to reprocess the 5' RACE reads, holding one entry per CDR3 protein. The sample comprises about 190,000 distinct CDR3 sequences, about 18% of which are singletons, and roughly 2.4% rests with the top ten. Regarding the study as a whole: In second-wave clones peaking day 37, SARS-CoV-2 specificity remained unconfirmed.

The CDR3 covers 14 residues. The J segment lost 10 bases and the V segment lost 0 bases, leaving 3 bases of the junction unmatched. This TCR derives from an adult woman who had mild COVID-19 (a few samples of this study predate the infection). Cell type and time point are not known. The sample consisted of PBMCs or a T cell subset sorted from them (not recorded which). V is TRBV12-3 or TRBV12-4 and J is TRBJ1-4; TRBD1 matches at 9 bases. The CDR3 loop is CASSLAGTGPKLFF. CDR3 nucleotides: TGTGCCAGCAGTTTAGCGGGGACAGGGCCAAAACTGTTTTTT.